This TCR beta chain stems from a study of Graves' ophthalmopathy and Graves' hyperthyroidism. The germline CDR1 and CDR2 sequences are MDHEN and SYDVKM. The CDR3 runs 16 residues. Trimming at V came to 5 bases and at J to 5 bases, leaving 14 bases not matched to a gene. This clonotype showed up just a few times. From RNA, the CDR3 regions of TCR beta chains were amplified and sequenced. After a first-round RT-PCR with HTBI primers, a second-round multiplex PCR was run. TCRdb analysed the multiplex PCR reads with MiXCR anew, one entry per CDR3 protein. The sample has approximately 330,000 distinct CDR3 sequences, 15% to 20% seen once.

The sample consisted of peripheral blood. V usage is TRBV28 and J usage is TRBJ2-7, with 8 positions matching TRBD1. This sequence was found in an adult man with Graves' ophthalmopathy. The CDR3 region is CASSVPVGTGTHEQYF. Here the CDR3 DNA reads TGTGCCAGCAGTGTTCCCGTTGGGACAGGAACCCACGAGCAGTACTTC.